This TCR beta chain was profiled in a study of sequential checkpoint blockade in melanoma. About the research overall: Patients were randomized 1:1 to nivolumab-then-ipilimumab or ipilimumab-then-nivolumab first-line.

This clone has a count of ten or more. Treatment specified: randomized to nivolumab then ipilimumab (arm A) or the reverse (arm B). Using immunoSEQ multiplex PCR, the repertoire was profiled, and TCRdb retains in-frame clones only, with some absent. This sample yields about 6,100 clones, of which less than 60% are seen a single time; 25% to 30% belongs to the top ten. V shed 3 bases, J shed 7 bases, and the junction held 4 bases outside the gene matches. The CDR3 contains 13 residues. Per germline, CDR1 SEHNR and CDR2 FQNEAQ (reference sequence). The sequences come from CD8+ T cells sorted from blood (inferred from file names), collected from a patient given nivolumab and ipilimumab in sequence. The chain employs TRBV7-9 and TRBJ2-7; 9 bases are shared with TRBD1. The clonotype comes from a human patient with melanoma. Some clones in this sample may be carry-over from other donors' samples. The CDR3 region is CASSLGQGWEQYF. For the CDR3, the DNA is TGTGCCAGCAGCTTGGGACAGGGATGGGAGCAGTACTTC. Combining the CDR3 with reference TRBV7-9 and TRBJ2-7 gives the whole variable domain DTGVSQNPRHKITKRGQNVTFRCDPISEHNRLYWYRQTLGQGPEFLTYFQNEAQLEKSRLLSDRFSAERPKGSFSTLEIQRTEQGDSAMYLCASSLGQGWEQYFGPGTRLTVT.